This TCR beta chain was profiled in a study of T cells in Graves' hyperthyroidism and ophthalmopathy. Template material for amplifying TCR beta CDR3 regions consisted of RNA transcripts. An initial round of RT-PCR targeting the TCR CDR3 relied on the HTBI primer set. TCRdb independently ran MiXCR on the multiplex PCR reads; one entry per CDR3 protein. The data hold some 650,000 distinct CDR3 sequences, with 16% observed a single time. This clonotype was recorded a few times. The CDR3 contains 12 residues. Germline values: CDR1 ENHRY, CDR2 SYGVKD. The ends were cut back, 3 bases at V and 1 base at J, with 1 base in the middle.

The chain carries TRBV10-3 and TRBJ1-5; no clear D. The specimen was blood. The sequence was collected from a woman aged 40 to 50 with Graves' ophthalmopathy. In nucleotides, the CDR3 is TGTGCCATCAGTGAAAGCAATCAGCCCCAGCATTTT. Its protein is CAISESNQPQHF.